This TCR beta chain stems from a study of early T cells in non-severe SARS-CoV-2 infection. Study in general: Chains were unpaired, as sequencing was done on bulk RNA from unsorted whole blood.

This clonotype was detected many times. Its antigen is as yet unknown. Study findings and constraints: VDJdb-based matching was biased toward anti-spike CD8 responses and missed private and CD4 specificities.

The V gene lost 4 bases and the J gene lost 1 base, with 13 bases spanning the gap. CDR3 length: 15 amino acids. Germline CDR1 is LGHDT and CDR2 is YNNKEL (reference sequence). Unique molecular identifiers (one per individual cDNA molecule) were attached. TCRdb independently ran MiXCR on the 5' RACE reads; one entry per CDR3 protein. The table lists 50,000 to 65,000 distinct CDR3 sequences, more than 15% of them singletons. The chain is built from TRBV3-1 and TRBJ2-5, with D perhaps TRBD2 (5 bases). The specimen comprised whole blood, sampled at baseline. The TCR comes from an adult who was a healthcare worker with PCR-confirmed SARS-CoV-2 infection or an uninfected control (not recorded which). CDR3 amino acids: CASSPGGGAQETQYF. CDR3 in DNA: TGTGCCAGCAGCCCCGGAGGTGGAGCCCAAGAGACCCAGTACTTC.